This TCR beta chain came from a study of blood T cell repertoires in COVID-19 (dated by TCRdb to 2020 to 2021). In terms of the full investigation: Samples from collaborators originated in the United States, Italy and Spain and spanned both the acute and convalescent phases of COVID-19. The material from the prospective study consisted of cDNA or gDNA derived from T cells, B-cell-depleted T cells, or PBMCs. Deeply sampled blood TCRbeta repertoires from subjects exposed to, actively infected with, or recovered from COVID-19 were included in the dataset. A freely available public database, intended as a resource for researchers studying the immune response to SARS-CoV-2, is where the repertoires were released. The samples were drawn from two sources: the first 160 participants of the ongoing ImmuneRACE study, and 1,200 or so subjects contributed by 6 global collaborators. The sample metadata nearly always contained a de-identified subject ID, COVID-19 status, age in years and sex. Where HLA class I and class II types were available, the types were taken from metadata supplied by the sample provider, not from assay-based typing. The investigation overall reported the following: Clinical and demographic metadata were provided uncurated, with the amount varying by source and participant.

About this clone: Its antigen remains undetermined. Per-base qualities were not stored, and no clone one base away is much larger.

TCRbeta CDR3 regions were amplified from genomic DNA using the immunoSEQ Assay, a bias-controlled multiplex PCR. The authors' analysis ran thus. The number of nucleated cells in each sample was estimated from the amplification of reference gene primers within the assay. Sequence reads were collapsed and filtered to measure the absolute abundance of every unique TCRbeta CDR3 rearrangement. For each sample, productive Simpson clonality was calculated by taking the square root of Simpson's diversity index across productive rearrangements. Imported from immuneACCESS, the table was reduced by TCRdb to in-frame sequences with V and J called. These copies leave out some clones; in studies compared against another copy, an unresolved V gene accounts for under half, and the cause of the remainder is not known. That table is the source of V, J and clone size, and D and trimming were worked out from the DNA. In this sample the table shows almost 400,000 clones, nearly 90% of which occur a single time. Of the sample, about 1.7% falls within the top ten clones.

In the prospective study, participants were about 18 to 95 years old, resided in about 25 geographic areas of the United States, and were enrolled through a virtual design. To assign participants to cohorts, the prospective study relied on clinical history that participants themselves reported in a screening survey and a study questionnaire. ImmuneRACE Cohort 3 recovered participants were defined by two consecutive negative NP/OP PCR tests, healthcare professional clearance, or symptom resolution. In the prospective study, whole blood, serum and a nasopharyngeal or oropharyngeal swab were collected from each participant by mobile phlebotomists. Participants in the prospective study had the option to provide additional blood draws and questionnaires over a roughly 2-month period. Before DNA extraction, blood samples from the prospective study were shipped at room temperature or frozen. This clonotype was obtained from a woman aged 30 to 39 who had recovered from COVID-19. Sequenced material: PBMCs or T cells enriched from blood (not recorded which).

The CDR3: CASRDRGGTDTQYF. The DNA sequence is as follows: TGTGCCAGCCGGGACAGGGGAGGGACAGATACGCAGTATTTT. Rearrangement joined TRBV19 to TRBJ2-3; 10 bases in the junction line up with TRBD1. Inclusive of the bounding cysteine and phenylalanine, the CDR3 is 14 residues long. This entry keeps only the CDR3 DNA: 42 bases, framed from base 1. For CDR1 and CDR2, the germline V gene (reference sequence) lists LNHDA and SQIVND. Trimmed from V: 9 bases; trimmed from J: 3 bases; junction bases lacking a gene match: 6.